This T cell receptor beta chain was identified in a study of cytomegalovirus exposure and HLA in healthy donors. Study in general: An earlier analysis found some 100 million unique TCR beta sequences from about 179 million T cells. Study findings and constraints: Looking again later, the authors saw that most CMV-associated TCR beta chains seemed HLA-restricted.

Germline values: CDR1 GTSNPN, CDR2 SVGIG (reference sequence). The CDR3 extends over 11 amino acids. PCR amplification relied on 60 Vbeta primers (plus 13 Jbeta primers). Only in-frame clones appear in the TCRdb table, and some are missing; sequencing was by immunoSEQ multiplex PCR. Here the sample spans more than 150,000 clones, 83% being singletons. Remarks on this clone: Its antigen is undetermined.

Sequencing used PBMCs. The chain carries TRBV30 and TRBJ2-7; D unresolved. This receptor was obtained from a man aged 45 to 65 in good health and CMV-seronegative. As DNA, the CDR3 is TGTGCTTTACAGAGCTCCTACGAGCAGTACTTC. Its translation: CALQSSYEQYF.